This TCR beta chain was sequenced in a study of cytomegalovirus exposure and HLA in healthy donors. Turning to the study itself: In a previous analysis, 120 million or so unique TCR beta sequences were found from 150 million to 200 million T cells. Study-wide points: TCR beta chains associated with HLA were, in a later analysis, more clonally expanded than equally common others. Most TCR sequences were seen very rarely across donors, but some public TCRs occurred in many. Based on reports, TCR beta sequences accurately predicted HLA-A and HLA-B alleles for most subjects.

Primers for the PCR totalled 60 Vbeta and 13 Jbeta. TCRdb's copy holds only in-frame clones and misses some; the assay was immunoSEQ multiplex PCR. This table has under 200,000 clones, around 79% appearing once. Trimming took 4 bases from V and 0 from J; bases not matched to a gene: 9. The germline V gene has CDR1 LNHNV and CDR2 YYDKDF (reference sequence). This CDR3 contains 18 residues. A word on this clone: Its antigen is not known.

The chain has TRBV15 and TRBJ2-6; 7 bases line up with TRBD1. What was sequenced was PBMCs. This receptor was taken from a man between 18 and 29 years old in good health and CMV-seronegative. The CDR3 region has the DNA TGTGCCACCAGCACCCCCCGGACAGGCCTCTCTGGGGCCAACGTCCTGACTTTC. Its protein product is CATSTPRTGLSGANVLTF.